This TCR beta chain appears in the sequencing data of a study of blood T cell repertoires in COVID-19. Sequencing was performed with immunoSEQ multiplex PCR; in TCRdb, only in-frame clones are kept and a portion is missing. Here the sample spans 37,000 or so clones, around four fifths being singletons. Between the trimmed V and J ends, which lost 6 bases and 4 bases, there was a span of 18 bases. The CDR3 length is 15 residues. Per germline, CDR1 LNHDA and CDR2 SQIVND (reference sequence). The source of this sequence is a human donor in a cohort sampled during active COVID-19. Sequencing input: peripheral blood. The chain links TRBV19 to TRBJ2-5; tentatively, D is TRBD1 (6 bases). In DNA, the CDR3 is TGTGCCAGTAGGAAACAGGGTGTGAAGGCAGAGACCCAGTACTTC. Translating it yields CASRKQGVKAETQYF. The whole variable domain, filled in from reference TRBV19 and TRBJ2-5, reads DGGITQSPKYLFRKEGQNVTLSCEQNLNHDAMYWYRQDPGQGLRLIYYSQIVNDFQKGDIAEGYSVSREKKESFPLTVTSAQKNPTAFYLCASRKQGVKAETQYFGPGTRLLVL.